The clone carrying this TCR beta chain was picked up a small number of times. The target antigen is unknown. For TCR beta, libraries came from quantitative 5'-RACE with molecular barcodes. A single record per CDR3 protein comes from TCRdb applying MiXCR to the 5' RACE reads. There are around 130,000 distinct CDR3 sequences in the sample; around 7% occur only once, and 9% to 15% lies in the top ten. The sample belongs to a study of CD8 T cells in ankylosing spondylitis. Study findings and constraints: Characteristic, it appeared, of ankylosing spondylitis blood was a TCR beta motif of about eight highly homologous variants. Reportedly, matched ankylosing spondylitis synovial fluid was significantly enriched for disease-linked clones. Earlier reports found some motif variants in synovial fluid and blood in reactive arthritis.

V was cut by 5 bases and J by 6 bases, with 14 bases left in between. Germline CDR1 and CDR2: SGHNT and YENEEA. The CDR3 spans 13 residues. The chain uses TRBV11-3 and TRBJ2-7; TRBD2 might be the D (6 bases). Input material: blood, either unsorted or a sorted T cell fraction (not recorded which). The TCR comes from a male donor with ankylosing spondylitis or in good health (not recorded which). The CDR3 protein is CASSVGLEGEQYF. CDR3 coding DNA: TGTGCCAGCAGCGTAGGATTGGAGGGCGAGCAGTACTTC.